Each of the 28 T cell receptor beta chains below was sequenced from the same sample in a study of T cell changes during pregnancy in multiple sclerosis. The table came from immunoSEQ multiplex PCR; TCRdb's copy has only in-frame clones and leaves some out. The sample records about 59,000 clones, 85% to 95% being singletons. Sequenced material: CD8+ T cells from peripheral blood mononuclear cells, taken in the third trimester of pregnancy. The receptors come from a female donor with multiple sclerosis, enrolled in a pregnancy study.

V usage is TRBV28 and J usage is TRBJ2-7, with 7 bases matching TRBD2. The CDR3 length is 17 residues. V shed 7 bases and J 3 bases; nucleotides not matched to a gene: 18. CDR1 is MDHEN and CDR2 is SYDVKM in the germline V gene. Written as DNA, the CDR3 is TGTGCCAGCACCCTGCCCCCTGCTAGCGGCTACTACTACGAGCAGTACTTC. This gives the protein CASTLPPASGYYYEQYF.

CDR3 sequence: CASSYDAGINEKLFF. CDR3 DNA: TGTGCCAGCAGTTACGACGCGGGGATTAATGAAAAACTGTTTTTT. The rearrangement uses TRBV6-6 and TRBJ1-4; D is uncertain. The germline V and J ends were trimmed by 2 bases and 4 bases, with 11 bases remaining between them. The CDR3 spans 15 residues. The germline V gene encodes CDR1 MNHNY and CDR2 SVGAGI (reference sequence).

The CDR3: CASTSASGKDEQYF. The CDR3 nucleotides are TGCGCCAGCACCTCTGCTAGCGGGAAAGACGAGCAGTACTTC. The V call is TRBV5-1, the J call TRBJ2-7; 9 nucleotides align to TRBD2. With V trimmed by 6 bases and J by 5 bases, 9 bases remained unmatched. The length of the CDR3 is 14 residues. CDR1 SGHRS and CDR2 YFSETQ come from the germline V gene. The whole variable domain, filled in from reference TRBV5-1 and TRBJ2-7, reads KAGVTQTPRYLIKTRGQQVTLSCSPISGHRSVSWYQQTPGQGLQFLFEYFSETQRNKGNFPGRFSGRQFSNSRSEMNVSTLELGDSALYLCASTSASGKDEQYFGPGTRLTVT.

This clone was seen only once. The rearrangement uses TRBV5-1 and TRBJ2-1; no reliable D call. The CDR3 consists of 14 residues. Germline loops: CDR1 SGHRS, CDR2 YFSETQ. V lost 1 base and J 9 bases, leaving 14 bases between the germline ends. The CDR3: CASSLPMTDSEQFF. The CDR3 DNA sequence: TGCGCCAGCAGCTTGCCCATGACTGATAGTGAGCAGTTCTTC.

CDR3 loop: CASSVKTFGDEQFF. The CDR3 DNA sequence: TGTGCCAGCAGCGTAAAAACGTTTGGAGATGAGCAGTTCTTC. The V call is TRBV9, the J call TRBJ2-1; D uncertain. Germline V gene data show CDR1 as SGDLS and CDR2 as YYNGEE. The V gene lost 1 base and the J gene lost 8 bases, with 13 bases spanning the gap. The CDR3 has 14 residues.

The chain has TRBV9 and TRBJ2-1; no firm D call. The CDR3 has 13 residues. Between the trimmed V and J ends, which lost 3 bases and 8 bases, there was a span of 12 bases. Germline CDR1 and CDR2: SGDLS and YYNGEE. The chain's CDR3 is CASSASLADEQFF. CDR3 DNA: TGTGCCAGCAGCGCGTCGTTGGCGGATGAGCAGTTCTTC. The full variable domain, its missing parts supplied by reference TRBV9 and TRBJ2-1, is DSGVTQTPKHLITATGQRVTLRCSPRSGDLSVYWYQQSLDQGLQFLIQYYNGEERAKGNILERFSAQQFPDLHSELNLSSLELGDSALYFCASSASLADEQFFGPGTRLTVL.

The CDR3 DNA follows: TGTGCCAGCAGTGACGCAGATTATAGCAATCAGCCCCAGCATTTT. Its translation: CASSDADYSNQPQHF. V gene TRBV2 combines with J gene TRBJ1-5; D is uncertain. Germline values: CDR1 SNHLY, CDR2 FYNNEI. This CDR3 spans 15 amino acids. Between the trimmed V and J ends, which lost 3 bases and 0 bases, there was a span of 9 bases. Full variable domain (rest looked up from reference TRBV2 and TRBJ1-5): EPEVTQTPSHQVTQMGQEVILRCVPISNHLYFYWYRQILGQKVEFLVSFYNNEISEKSEIFDDQFSVERPDGSNFTLKIRSTKLEDSAMYFCASSDADYSNQPQHFGDGTRLSIL.

This chain uses TRBV5-6 with TRBJ2-7, with D perhaps matching TRBD1 (6 bases). Between the trimmed V and J ends, which lost 0 bases and 5 bases, there was a span of 6 bases. This CDR3 region has 12 residues. Germline CDR1 SGHDT, CDR2 YYEEEE. The DNA of the CDR3 is TGTGCCAGCAGCTTGGGGGACAACGAGCAGTACTTC. Protein: CASSLGDNEQYF. The full variable domain, in which reference TRBV5-6 and TRBJ2-7 provide the parts outside the CDR3, is DAGVTQSPTHLIKTRGQQVTLRCSPKSGHDTVSWYQQALGQGPQFIFQYYEEEERQRGNFPDRFSGHQFPNYSSELNVNALLLGDSALYLCASSLGDNEQYFGPGTRLTVT.

The rearrangement joins TRBV20-1 to TRBJ2-1; a possible D gene is TRBD1 (6 bases). The V end was cut by 4 bases, the J end by 5 bases, with 6 bases between. The CDR3 totals 11 residues. Germline V gives CDR1 DFQATT, CDR2 SNEGSKA (reference sequence). The CDR3 region has the DNA TGCAGTGCTACAGGGGACAATGAGCAGTTCTTC. This encodes CSATGDNEQFF.

The V call is TRBV19, the J call TRBJ2-1; 7 positions match TRBD1. Trimming removed 6 bases from V and 4 bases from J; junction bases left unmatched: 12. The CDR3 is made up of 16 amino acids. Germline V gives CDR1 LNHDA, CDR2 SQIVND (reference sequence). CDR3: CASSQSGGRLYNEQFF. The CDR3 nucleotides read TGTGCCAGTAGCCAATCAGGGGGTCGATTGTACAATGAGCAGTTCTTC.

This chain links TRBV2 with TRBJ2-7; D possibly corresponds to TRBD2 (7 bases). The V and J ends lost 4 bases and 6 bases respectively, with 13 bases between them. The CDR3 has 13 amino acids. Germline V lookup: CDR1 SNHLY, CDR2 FYNNEI. CDR3 protein: CASSAYREGEQYF. The CDR3 DNA follows: TGTGCCAGCAGTGCATACAGGGAGGGCGAGCAGTACTTC.

The genes are TRBV5-5 and TRBJ1-1; no firm D call. Germline V gene data show CDR1 as SGHKS and CDR2 as YYEKEE (reference sequence). The CDR3 length is 13 residues. V was shortened by 0 bases and J by 0 bases, with 3 bases between the two germline ends. CDR3 region: CASSLDMNTEAFF. CDR3 nucleotides: TGTGCCAGCAGCTTGGATATGAACACTGAAGCTTTCTTT.

The chain employs TRBV27 and TRBJ1-1; the D gene is possibly TRBD1 (5 bases). With 3 bases removed from V and 4 bases from J, the gap between germline ends came to 12 bases. This CDR3 is 14 amino acids long. The germline CDR1 and CDR2 sequences are MNHEY and SMNVEV (reference sequence). The CDR3 nucleotides read TGTGCCAGCAGTTTGACGGGCCAGGGCACTGAAGCTTTCTTT. Amino acid sequence: CASSLTGQGTEAFF.

This chain links TRBV27 with TRBJ2-7; 7 bases are shared with TRBD1. Germline assignment: CDR1 MNHEY and CDR2 SMNVEV (reference sequence). Trimming took 6 bases from V and 0 from J; bases not matched to a gene: 5. CDR3 length equals 14 residues. The CDR3 nucleotides read TGTGCCAGCAGCTTCCGGGACAGCTCCTACGAGCAGTACTTC. Translation gives CASSFRDSSYEQYF.

This chain joins TRBV10-1 and TRBJ1-3; D is unclear. The V end was cut by 3 bases, the J end by 0 bases, with 12 bases between. In germline, CDR1 is WNHNN, CDR2 SYGVQD (reference sequence). The CDR3 runs 16 residues. The CDR3 DNA reads TGCGCCAGCAGTGATCGGGGTGACCGCTCTGGAAACACCATATATTTT. Amino acids: CASSDRGDRSGNTIYF.

This chain connects TRBV19 to TRBJ2-7; TRBD1 might be the D (5 bases). This CDR3 is built from 15 residues. CDR1 and CDR2 from the germline V gene are LNHDA and SQIVND (reference sequence). Trimming cost V 7 bases and J 3 bases, with 19 bases left between them. CDR3 in DNA: TGTGCCAGTAAAAGAGACAGCTCTACGTACTACGAGCAGTACTTC. Translation: CASKRDSSTYYEQYF.

This clone is a singleton in its sample. The V gene is TRBV29-1, the J gene TRBJ2-7; 9 positions match TRBD2. The V and J ends lost 7 bases and 2 bases, in that order; junction bases with no gene match: 12. This CDR3 is built from 15 residues. Germline CDR1 and CDR2: SQVTM and ANQGSEA. For the CDR3, the DNA is TGCAGCGCCGGCGGGGGGGAAGTACTTACCTACGAGCAGTACTTC. Encoded protein: CSAGGGEVLTYEQYF.

V and J are TRBV21-1 and TRBJ2-7; the table's D call, TRBD2, has no DNA check behind it. TRBV21-1 is designated a pseudogene. The CDR3 loop spans 16 amino acids. Here the CDR3 DNA reads TGTGCCAGCAGCAAAGCGCTTTCCGGGTCACCCTACGAGCAGTACTTC. As protein: CASSKALSGSPYEQYF.

The CDR3 DNA is TGTGCCAGTAGTCCCACGGACAGGGGCCATGAGCAGTTCTTC. Translating it yields CASSPTDRGHEQFF. This chain links TRBV19 with TRBJ2-1; 9 nucleotides agree with TRBD1. CDR1 is LNHDA, CDR2 SQIVND, per germline (reference sequence). J was trimmed by 8 bases and V by 5 bases; bases with no gene match: 7. CDR3 length: 14 residues. Together with reference TRBV19 and TRBJ2-1, the CDR3 gives the full variable domain: DGGITQSPKYLFRKEGQNVTLSCEQNLNHDAMYWYRQDPGQGLRLIYYSQIVNDFQKGDIAEGYSVSREKKESFPLTVTSAQKNPTAFYLCASSPTDRGHEQFFGPGTRLTVL.

The CDR3 loop reads CASSLDIQETQYF. The CDR3 DNA is TGTGCCAGCAGCTTGGATATCCAAGAGACCCAGTACTTC. The V and J genes are TRBV5-6 and TRBJ2-5; D gene uncertain. V was shortened by 0 bases and J by 1 base, with 4 bases between the two germline ends. CDR1 is SGHDT, CDR2 YYEEEE, per germline. The CDR3 spans 13 residues.

To note about this clone: A junction end diverges from the germline sequence, so it may reflect a read error. The gene calls are TRBV2 and TRBJ1-1; possibly TRBD1 for D (6 bases). Germline V gives CDR1 SNHLY, CDR2 FYNNEI. The CDR3 is 14 amino acids. CDR3 in amino acids: CASSTQGSLLSGIF. The CDR3 DNA reads as TGTGCCAGCAGTACACAGGGCTCCCTCCTAAGTGGGATCTTT.

This clone was detected once. This sequence joins TRBV7-6 and TRBJ1-2; maybe TRBD1 (5 bases). This CDR3 has 13 residues. V lost 4 bases and J lost 4, with 10 bases in between. In germline, CDR1 is SGHVS, CDR2 FNYEAQ. The CDR3: CASSSQGSYGYTF. The CDR3 region has the DNA TGTGCCAGCAGCTCCCAGGGATCCTATGGCTACACCTTC.

This clone was seen a handful of times. This sequence joins TRBV19 and TRBJ1-1; a possible D gene is TRBD1 (5 bases). The germline CDR1 and CDR2 sequences are LNHDA and SQIVND (reference sequence). The CDR3 extends over 18 amino acids. The V gene lost 0 bases and the J gene lost 2 bases, with 19 bases spanning the gap. The CDR3 reads CASSIDQLETVLNTEAFF. In DNA form, the CDR3 reads TGTGCCAGTAGTATAGATCAATTGGAGACAGTTTTAAACACTGAAGCTTTCTTT.

V gene TRBV6-5 combines with J gene TRBJ2-3; the match to TRBD1 covers 9 bases. The CDR3 consists of 15 residues. The germline gives CDR1 MNHEY, CDR2 SVGAGI. Trimming cost V 1 base and J 2 bases; bases outside gene matches: 1. The DNA of the CDR3 is TGTGCCAGCAGTTACTGGACAGGGGCCACAGATACGCAGTATTTT. The encoded protein is CASSYWTGATDTQYF.

The chain combines TRBV2 with TRBJ2-1; 9 bases map to TRBD1. The CDR3 consists of 15 residues. Per germline, CDR1 SNHLY and CDR2 FYNNEI. Trimming cost V 4 bases and J 5 bases; bases outside gene matches: 6. CDR3 coding DNA: TGTGCCAGCAGTGGCCGGGACAGGGTGAACAATGAGCAGTTCTTC. Amino acids: CASSGRDRVNNEQFF.

This rearrangement joins TRBV2 to TRBJ2-7; 8 bases line up with TRBD2. Germline V gene data show CDR1 as SNHLY and CDR2 as FYNNEI. The CDR3 runs 15 residues. Trimming removed 7 bases from V and 4 bases from J; junction bases left unmatched: 12. DNA of the CDR3: TGTGCCAGCATTTTTCCACGGCGGGGGGCATACGAGCAGTACTTC. Protein: CASIFPRRGAYEQYF.

J is TRBJ1-1 and V is TRBV19; 7 nucleotides agree with TRBD1. This CDR3 contains 17 residues. Germline CDR1 and CDR2: LNHDA and SQIVND (reference sequence). Germline trimming cut 0 bases from V and 4 bases from J; bases unmatched to any gene: 11. In nucleotides, the CDR3 is TGTGCCAGTAGTATAGATTGGAGCTGGACAGGCGGCACTGAAGCTTTCTTT. It is translated as CASSIDWSWTGGTEAFF.

The chain uses TRBV7-2 and TRBJ2-1; a weak D match, TRBD1 (5 bases). Trimming took 1 base from V and 5 from J, leaving 9 bases between them. CDR3 size: 14 residues. Germline V gene lookup returns CDR1 SGHTA and CDR2 FQGNSA. CDR3 DNA: TGTGCCAGCAGCTTAGGCAGGGTCGACAATGAGCAGTTCTTC. This sequence encodes CASSLGRVDNEQFF.